The T cell receptor (beta chain) under discussion was sequenced for a study of memory CD4+ T cells and cytomegalovirus serostatus. Study-level background: Of the healthy Belgian adults, fewer than 10 were CMV seropositive and about 24 seronegative. Study-wide findings and caveats: CD4+ memory repertoires contained about 40% of the roughly 150 reported CMV TCRbeta sequences. A US-trained random forest predicted CMV serostatus with median AUC approximately 0.9.

Libraries were prepared by immunoSEQ multiplex PCR; TCRdb keeps only in-frame clonotypes and omits some of them. This sample has about 75,000 clones; 60% to 80% occur once, and the top ten carry 2% to 3%. CDR1 is SGHTS and CDR2 is YDEGEE in the germline V gene. Trimming at V came to 5 bases and at J to 3 bases, leaving 5 bases not matched to a gene. This CDR3 spans 15 amino acids. Single viable CD3+CD4+CD8-CD45RO+ cells were sorted as the memory CD4+ T cells. For this clone: Its specificity is not known.

The clonotype comes from an adult in good health and CMV-seropositive. What was sequenced was memory CD4+ T cells from blood. V gene TRBV5-8 combines with J gene TRBJ2-5, with 12 bases identical to TRBD2. CDR3 protein: CASSPLAGGEETQYF. CDR3 coding DNA: TGTGCCAGCAGTCCACTAGCGGGGGGCGAAGAGACCCAGTACTTC.